These 16 T cell receptor beta chains were all obtained from the same sample, sequenced in a study of blood T cell repertoires in COVID-19. TCRdb's table, derived via immunoSEQ multiplex PCR, lists solely in-frame clones and lacks some. The table has 65,000 to 75,000 clones, approximately 89% seen once. The sequenced sample was peripheral blood. These receptors all stem from a woman in her fifties or sixties with active COVID-19.

This chain joins TRBV19 and TRBJ1-1; D is ambiguous. This CDR3 contains 17 residues. V was clipped by 1 base and J by 0 bases, with 15 bases between them. CDR1 is LNHDA, CDR2 SQIVND, per germline (reference sequence). The CDR3 loop reads CASSIGGGGPMNTEAFF. The CDR3 region has the DNA TGTGCCAGTAGTATAGGGGGAGGAGGGCCTATGAACACTGAAGCTTTCTTT.

J is TRBJ2-7 and V is TRBV27; TRBD2 might be the D (6 bases). Looked up from germline, CDR1 is MNHEY and CDR2 is SMNVEV (reference sequence). V dropped 6 bases and J dropped 6 bases, with 18 bases sitting between them. The CDR3 spans 14 residues. CDR3 bases: TGTGCCAGCAGCAGTCAGACTAGTATTCGCGAGCAGTACTTC. Protein sequence: CASSSQTSIREQYF.

V gene TRBV2 combines with J gene TRBJ1-4; TRBD1 might be the D (6 bases). Germline CDR1 and CDR2: SNHLY and FYNNEI. Trimming took 3 bases from V and 3 from J, leaving 8 bases between them. CDR3 length equals 14 residues. The CDR3 nucleotides are TGTGCCAGCAGTGATCGGACAGCTAATGAAAAACTGTTTTTT. Translated: CASSDRTANEKLFF.

The chain couples TRBV5-1 to TRBJ2-1, with 10 bases fitting TRBD2. With 0 bases clipped from V and 9 bases from J, the junction kept 6 bases outside the gene matches. CDR1 and CDR2 from the germline V gene are SGHRS and YFSETQ. The CDR3 is 15 amino acids. The CDR3 nucleotides read TGCGCCAGCAGCTTGGAAGCGGGAGGGTCCGGTGAGCAGTTCTTC. Translated, it gives CASSLEAGGSGEQFF.

J is TRBJ2-3 and V is TRBV9; a weak D match, TRBD1 (6 bases). V was clipped by 0 bases and J by 3 bases, with 23 bases between them. The length of the CDR3 is 19 residues. CDR1 and CDR2 from the germline V gene are SGDLS and YYNGEE. CDR3 residues: CASSVGYRAGGELTDTQYF. CDR3 DNA: TGTGCCAGCAGCGTAGGGTACAGGGCTGGCGGTGAACTTACAGATACGCAGTATTTT.

CDR3 sequence: CASSLGALRSGANVLTF. DNA of the CDR3: TGTGCCAGCAGCTTAGGGGCGTTACGCTCTGGGGCCAACGTCCTGACTTTC. This sequence joins TRBV7-6 and TRBJ2-6; D is undetermined. V lost 1 base and J lost 0, with 10 bases in between. Per the germline V gene, CDR1 is SGHVS and CDR2 is FNYEAQ. The CDR3 has 17 amino acids.

The DNA of the CDR3 is TGTGCCAGCAGCCTTGGAGGGATGGGTGACTATGGCTACACCTTC. Its protein is CASSLGGMGDYGYTF. The chain uses TRBV13 and TRBJ1-2, with unresolved D. This CDR3 spans 15 amino acids. Deletions cut 5 bases from V and 3 bases from J, with 16 bases between. Per germline, CDR1 PRHDT and CDR2 FYEKMQ (reference sequence).

The chain joins TRBV14 to TRBJ1-1; D unresolved. The germline V gene has CDR1 SGHDN and CDR2 FVKESK. V was trimmed by 1 base and J by 5 bases, leaving 8 bases between them. The CDR3 consists of 13 residues. CDR3 nucleotides: TGTGCCAGCAGCCAAGTCGGAGGGACTGAAGCTTTCTTT. This translates into CASSQVGGTEAFF.

This clone was seen once. The chain combines TRBV19 with TRBJ2-7, with D unclear. The CDR3 is 11 residues long. Germline V lookup: CDR1 LNHDA, CDR2 SQIVND (reference sequence). V was trimmed by 5 bases and J by 4 bases, leaving 6 bases between them. The chain's CDR3 is CASSSVYEQYF. The CDR3 region has the DNA TGTGCCAGTAGTTCGGTTTACGAGCAGTACTTC.

The chain is built from TRBV28 and TRBJ1-5; D perhaps matches TRBD1 (5 bases). The CDR3 totals 13 residues. Germline V gene lookup returns CDR1 MDHEN and CDR2 SYDVKM. The ends were cut back, 7 bases at V and 7 bases at J, with 14 bases in the middle. CDR3 DNA: TGTGCCAGCACCGTAAACCAGGGACAGCCCCAGCATTTT. Its translation: CASTVNQGQPQHF.

This clone was counted a few times. This sequence joins TRBV10-2 and TRBJ1-5, with D perhaps matching TRBD1 (6 bases). The CDR3 length is 16 residues. Trimming shortened V by 0 bases and J by 3 bases, and 12 bases separated the two germline ends. CDR1 WSHSY and CDR2 SAAADI come from the germline V gene. CDR3 bases: TGCGCCAGCAGTGAGTCCCGGACAGAAGTCAATCAGCCCCAGCATTTT. Translated: CASSESRTEVNQPQHF.

The chain employs TRBV7-9 and TRBJ2-7, with 11 bases fitting TRBD1. V was pared by 5 bases and J by 3 bases, with 6 bases of the junction left unmatched. Germline CDR1 SEHNR, CDR2 FQNEAQ (reference sequence). This CDR3 is built from 15 residues. The chain's CDR3 is CASSRGQGAIYEQYF. The CDR3 nucleotides are TGTGCCAGCAGCCGAGGACAGGGGGCTATCTACGAGCAGTACTTC.

This rearrangement joins TRBV7-2 to TRBJ2-3; tentative D call: TRBD2 (5 bases). CDR1 is SGHTA, CDR2 FQGNSA, per germline. Trimming left V 0 bases short and J 5 bases short, with 9 bases between. The CDR3 contains 14 residues. CDR3 nucleotides: TGTGCCAGCAGCTTAGCTGGACTCGGAGATACGCAGTATTTT. Residues: CASSLAGLGDTQYF.

This sequence joins TRBV15 and TRBJ1-2, with a possible D match to TRBD1 (5 bases). The CDR3 has 15 amino acids. Trimming cost V 0 bases and J 2 bases, with 10 bases left between them. Germline V gene lookup returns CDR1 LNHNV and CDR2 YYDKDF (reference sequence). The CDR3 spells CATSRDNDRNYGYTF. DNA of the CDR3: TGTGCCACCAGCAGAGATAATGACAGAAACTATGGCTACACCTTC. Together with reference TRBV15 and TRBJ1-2, the CDR3 gives the full variable domain: DAMVIQNPRYQVTQFGKPVTLSCSQTLNHNVMYWYQQKSSQAPKLLFHYYDKDFNNEADTPDNFQSRRPNTSFCFLDIRSPGLGDTAMYLCATSRDNDRNYGYTFGSGTRLTVV.

CDR3 coding DNA: TGTGCCAGCAGCGCCCGACAGAACACTGAAGCTTTCTTT. It specifies CASSARQNTEAFF. The rearrangement joins TRBV7-8 to TRBJ1-1; no firm D call. This CDR3 region has 13 residues. Germline V CDR1 and CDR2: SGHVS, FQNEAQ. V was cut by 5 bases and J by 1 base, with 8 bases left in between.

The V call is TRBV3-1 (or the pseudogene TRBV3-2), the J call TRBJ2-5; TRBD2 aligns across 9 bases. The CDR3 covers 16 residues. V was pared by 2 bases and J by 5 bases, with 9 bases of the junction left unmatched. The germline gives CDR1 LGHDT, CDR2 YNNKEL (reference sequence). As DNA, the CDR3 is TGTGCCAGCAGCCAAAGGGTAGCGGGAGCTGGCGAGACCCAGTACTTC. Its translation: CASSQRVAGAGETQYF.